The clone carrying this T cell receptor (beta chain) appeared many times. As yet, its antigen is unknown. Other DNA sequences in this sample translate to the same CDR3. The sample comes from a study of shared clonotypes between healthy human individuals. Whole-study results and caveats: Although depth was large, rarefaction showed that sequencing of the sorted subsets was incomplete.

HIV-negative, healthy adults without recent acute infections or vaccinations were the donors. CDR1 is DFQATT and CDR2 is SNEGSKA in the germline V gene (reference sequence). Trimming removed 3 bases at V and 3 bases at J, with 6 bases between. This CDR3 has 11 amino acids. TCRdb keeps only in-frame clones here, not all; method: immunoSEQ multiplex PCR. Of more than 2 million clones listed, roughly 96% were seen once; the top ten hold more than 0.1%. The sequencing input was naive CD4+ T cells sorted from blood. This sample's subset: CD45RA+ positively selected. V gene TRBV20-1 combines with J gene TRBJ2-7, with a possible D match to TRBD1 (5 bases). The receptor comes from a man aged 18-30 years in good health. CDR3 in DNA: TGCAGTGCTAGGGACAACTACGAGCAGTACTTC. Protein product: CSARDNYEQYF.